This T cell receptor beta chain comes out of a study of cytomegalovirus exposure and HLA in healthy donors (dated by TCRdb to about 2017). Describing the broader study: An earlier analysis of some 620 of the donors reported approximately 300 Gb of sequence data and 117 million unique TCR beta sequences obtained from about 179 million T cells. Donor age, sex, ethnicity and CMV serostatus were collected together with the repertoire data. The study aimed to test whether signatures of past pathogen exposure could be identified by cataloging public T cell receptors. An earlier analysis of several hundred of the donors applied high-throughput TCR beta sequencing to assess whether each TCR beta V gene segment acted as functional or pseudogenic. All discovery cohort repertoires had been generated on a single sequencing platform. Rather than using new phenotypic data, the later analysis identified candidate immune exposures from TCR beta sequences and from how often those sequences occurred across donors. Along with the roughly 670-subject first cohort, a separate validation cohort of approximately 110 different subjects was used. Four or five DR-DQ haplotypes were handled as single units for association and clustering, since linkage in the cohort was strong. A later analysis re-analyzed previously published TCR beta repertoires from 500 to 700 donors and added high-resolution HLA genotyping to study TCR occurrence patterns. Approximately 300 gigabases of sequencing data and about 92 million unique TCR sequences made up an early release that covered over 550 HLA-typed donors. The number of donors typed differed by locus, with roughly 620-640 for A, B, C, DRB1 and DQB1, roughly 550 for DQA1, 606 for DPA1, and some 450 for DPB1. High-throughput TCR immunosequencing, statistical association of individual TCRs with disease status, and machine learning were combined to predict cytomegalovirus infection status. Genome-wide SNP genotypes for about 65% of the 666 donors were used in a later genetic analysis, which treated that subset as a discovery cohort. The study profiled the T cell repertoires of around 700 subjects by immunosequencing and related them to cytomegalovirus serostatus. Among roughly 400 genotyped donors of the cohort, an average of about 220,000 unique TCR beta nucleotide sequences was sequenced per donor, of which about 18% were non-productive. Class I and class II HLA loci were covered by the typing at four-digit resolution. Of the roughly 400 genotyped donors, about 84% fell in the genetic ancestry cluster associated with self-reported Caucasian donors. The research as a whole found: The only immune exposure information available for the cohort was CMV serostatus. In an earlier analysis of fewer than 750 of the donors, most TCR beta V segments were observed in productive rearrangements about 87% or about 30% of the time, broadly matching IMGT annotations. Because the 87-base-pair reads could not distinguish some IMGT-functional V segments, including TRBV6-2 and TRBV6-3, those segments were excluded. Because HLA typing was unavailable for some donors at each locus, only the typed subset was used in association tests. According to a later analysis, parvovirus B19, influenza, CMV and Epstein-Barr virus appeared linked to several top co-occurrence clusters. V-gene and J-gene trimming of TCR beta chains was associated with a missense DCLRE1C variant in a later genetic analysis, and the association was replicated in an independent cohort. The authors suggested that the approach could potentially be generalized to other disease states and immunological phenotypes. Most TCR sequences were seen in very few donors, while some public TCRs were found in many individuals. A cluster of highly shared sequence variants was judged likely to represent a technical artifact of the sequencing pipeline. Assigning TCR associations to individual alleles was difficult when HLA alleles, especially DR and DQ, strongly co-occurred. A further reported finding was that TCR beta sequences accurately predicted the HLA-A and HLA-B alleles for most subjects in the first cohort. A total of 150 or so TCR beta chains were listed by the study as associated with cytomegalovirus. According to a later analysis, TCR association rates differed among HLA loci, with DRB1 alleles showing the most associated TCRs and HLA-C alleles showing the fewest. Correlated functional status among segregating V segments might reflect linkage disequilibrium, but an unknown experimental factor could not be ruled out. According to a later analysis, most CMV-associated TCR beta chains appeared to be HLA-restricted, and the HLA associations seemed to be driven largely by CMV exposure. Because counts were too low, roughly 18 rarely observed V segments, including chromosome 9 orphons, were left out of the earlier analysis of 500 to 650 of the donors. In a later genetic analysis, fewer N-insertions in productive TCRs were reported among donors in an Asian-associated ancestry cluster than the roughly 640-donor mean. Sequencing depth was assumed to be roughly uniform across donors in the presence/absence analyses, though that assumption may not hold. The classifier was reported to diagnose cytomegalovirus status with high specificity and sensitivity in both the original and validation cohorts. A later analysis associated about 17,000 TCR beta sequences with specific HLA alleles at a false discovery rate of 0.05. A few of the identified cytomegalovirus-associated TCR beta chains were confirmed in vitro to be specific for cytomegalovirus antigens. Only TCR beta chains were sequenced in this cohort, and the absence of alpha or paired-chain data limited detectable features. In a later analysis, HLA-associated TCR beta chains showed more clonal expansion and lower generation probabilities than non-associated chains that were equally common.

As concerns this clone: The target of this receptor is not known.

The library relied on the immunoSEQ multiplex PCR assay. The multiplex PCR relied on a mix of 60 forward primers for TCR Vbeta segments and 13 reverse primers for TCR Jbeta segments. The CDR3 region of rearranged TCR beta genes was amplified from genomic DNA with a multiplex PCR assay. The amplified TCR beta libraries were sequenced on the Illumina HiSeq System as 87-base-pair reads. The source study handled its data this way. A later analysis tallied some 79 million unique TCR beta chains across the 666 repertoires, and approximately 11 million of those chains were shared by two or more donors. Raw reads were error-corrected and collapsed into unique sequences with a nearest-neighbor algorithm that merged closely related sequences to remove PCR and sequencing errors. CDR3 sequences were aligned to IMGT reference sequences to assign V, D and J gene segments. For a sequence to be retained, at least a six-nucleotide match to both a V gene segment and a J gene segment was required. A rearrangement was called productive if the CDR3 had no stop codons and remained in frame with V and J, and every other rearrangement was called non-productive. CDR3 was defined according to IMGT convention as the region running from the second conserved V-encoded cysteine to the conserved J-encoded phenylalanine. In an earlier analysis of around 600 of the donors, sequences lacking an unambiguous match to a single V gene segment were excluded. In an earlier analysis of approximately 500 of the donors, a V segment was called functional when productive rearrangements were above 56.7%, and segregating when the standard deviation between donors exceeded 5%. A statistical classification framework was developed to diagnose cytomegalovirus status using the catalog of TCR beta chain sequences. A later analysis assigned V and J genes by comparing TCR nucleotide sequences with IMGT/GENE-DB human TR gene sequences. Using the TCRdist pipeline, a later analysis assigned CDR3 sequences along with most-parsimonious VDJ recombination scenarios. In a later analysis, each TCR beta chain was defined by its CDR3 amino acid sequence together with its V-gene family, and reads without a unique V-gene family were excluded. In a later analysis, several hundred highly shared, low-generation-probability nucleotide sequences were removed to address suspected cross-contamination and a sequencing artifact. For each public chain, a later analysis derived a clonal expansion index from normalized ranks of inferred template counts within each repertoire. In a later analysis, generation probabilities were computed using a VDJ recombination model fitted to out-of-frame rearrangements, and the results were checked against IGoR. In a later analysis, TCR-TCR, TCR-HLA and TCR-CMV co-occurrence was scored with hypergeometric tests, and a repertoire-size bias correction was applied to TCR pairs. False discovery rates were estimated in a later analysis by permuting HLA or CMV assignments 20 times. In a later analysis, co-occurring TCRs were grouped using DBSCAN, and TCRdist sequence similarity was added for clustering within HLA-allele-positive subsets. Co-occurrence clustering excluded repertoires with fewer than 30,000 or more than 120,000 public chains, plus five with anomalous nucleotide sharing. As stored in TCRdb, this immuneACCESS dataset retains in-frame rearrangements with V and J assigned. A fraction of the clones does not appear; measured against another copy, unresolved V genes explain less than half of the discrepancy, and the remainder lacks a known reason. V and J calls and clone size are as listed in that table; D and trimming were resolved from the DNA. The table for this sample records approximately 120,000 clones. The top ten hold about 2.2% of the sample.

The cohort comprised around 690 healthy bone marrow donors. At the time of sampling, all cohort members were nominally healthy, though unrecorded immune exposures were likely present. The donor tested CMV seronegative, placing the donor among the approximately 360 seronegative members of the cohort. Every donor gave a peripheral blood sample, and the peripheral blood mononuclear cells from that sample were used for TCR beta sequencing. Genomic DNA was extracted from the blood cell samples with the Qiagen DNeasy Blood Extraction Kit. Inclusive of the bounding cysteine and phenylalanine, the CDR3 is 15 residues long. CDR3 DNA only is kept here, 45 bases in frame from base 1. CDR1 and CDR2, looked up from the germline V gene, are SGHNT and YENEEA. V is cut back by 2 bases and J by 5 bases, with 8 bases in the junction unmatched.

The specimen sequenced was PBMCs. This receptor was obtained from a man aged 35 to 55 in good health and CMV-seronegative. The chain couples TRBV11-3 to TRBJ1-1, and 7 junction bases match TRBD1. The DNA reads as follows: TGTGCCAGCAGCTTAAACAGGGGTACGGGGACTGAAGCTTTCTTT. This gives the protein CASSLNRGTGTEAFF.